The rows below give T cell receptor beta chains drawn from one sample of a study of blood T cell repertoires in COVID-19. This table comes from immunoSEQ multiplex PCR, and its TCRdb copy is limited to in-frame clones, with some not included. The sample shows roughly 100,000 clones, roughly 92% of them seen only once. The sample consisted of peripheral blood. Receptors were obtained from a woman aged 45 to 65 with COVID-19, enrolled during active disease. Each CDR3 is given with its conserved first and last residue. Fields, in order: clone size, V gene, D gene, J gene, CDR3 protein, CDR3 DNA. The D gene is left open where the match is weak. Expanded clones get a size class; other rows say once, few or many, or leave the size out.

clone_size: -; v_call: TRBV24-1; d_call: -; j_call: TRBJ1-5; cdr3_aa: CATAEAPGGSNQPQHF; cdr3_nt: TGTGCCACCGCCGAGGCTCCGGGTGGGAGTAATCAGCCCCAGCATTTT
clone_size: -; v_call: TRBV5-4; d_call: -; j_call: TRBJ1-5; cdr3_aa: CASSPGADSNQPQHF; cdr3_nt: TGTGCCAGCAGCCCCGGAGCCGATAGCAATCAGCCCCAGCATTTT
clone_size: -; v_call: TRBV5-6; d_call: TRBD1; j_call: TRBJ2-1; cdr3_aa: CASSLYNRGMHEQFF; cdr3_nt: TGTGCCAGCAGCTTATATAACAGGGGAATGCATGAGCAGTTCTTC
clone_size: -; v_call: TRBV6-5; d_call: -; j_call: TRBJ1-3; cdr3_aa: CASTAQSSGNTIYF; cdr3_nt: TGTGCCAGCACCGCCCAGTCCTCTGGAAACACCATATATTTT
clone_size: -; v_call: TRBV25-1; d_call: -; j_call: TRBJ2-1; cdr3_aa: CASSEDSPRMNEQFF; cdr3_nt: TGTGCCAGCAGTGAAGACTCGCCCCGCATGAATGAGCAGTTCTTC
clone_size: -; v_call: TRBV7-9; d_call: TRBD1; j_call: TRBJ1-4; cdr3_aa: CASSWTGEKLFF; cdr3_nt: TGTGCCAGCAGCTGGACAGGAGAAAAACTGTTTTTT
clone_size: -; v_call: TRBV5-1; d_call: -; j_call: TRBJ1-4; cdr3_aa: CASSWAGGDNEKLFF; cdr3_nt: TGCGCCAGCAGCTGGGCGGGGGGCGATAATGAAAAACTGTTTTTT
clone_size: -; v_call: TRBV6-1; d_call: -; j_call: TRBJ1-2; cdr3_aa: CASSEGARGYGYTF; cdr3_nt: TGTGCCAGCAGTGAAGGGGCAAGGGGCTATGGCTACACCTTC
clone_size: few; v_call: TRBV6-5; d_call: -; j_call: TRBJ2-2; cdr3_aa: CASGGLSNTGELFF; cdr3_nt: TGTGCCAGCGGCGGACTGTCGAACACCGGGGAGCTGTTTTTT
clone_size: few; v_call: TRBV5-4; d_call: -; j_call: TRBJ1-3; cdr3_aa: CASSLGPRPSGNTIYF; cdr3_nt: TGTGCCAGCAGCTTGGGACCGCGGCCCTCTGGAAACACCATATATTTT
clone_size: -; v_call: TRBV5-1; d_call: -; j_call: TRBJ2-7; cdr3_aa: CASSSFPGEQYF; cdr3_nt: TGCGCCAGCAGCTCTTTCCCGGGGGAACAGTACTTC
clone_size: -; v_call: TRBV30; d_call: -; j_call: TRBJ1-3; cdr3_aa: CAWSPGFHSGNTIYF; cdr3_nt: TGTGCCTGGAGTCCAGGGTTTCACTCTGGAAACACCATATATTTT
clone_size: -; v_call: TRBV11-2; d_call: -; j_call: TRBJ1-1; cdr3_aa: CASSAPGRQNTEAFF; cdr3_nt: TGTGCCAGCAGCGCCCCCGGGAGACAGAACACTGAAGCTTTCTTT
clone_size: -; v_call: TRBV7-6; d_call: TRBD1; j_call: TRBJ1-2; cdr3_aa: CASSLLTGGGGYTF; cdr3_nt: TGTGCCAGCAGCTTATTGACAGGGGGGGGTGGCTACACCTTC
clone_size: -; v_call: TRBV25-1; d_call: -; j_call: TRBJ1-1; cdr3_aa: CASSLEGFAVAFF; cdr3_nt: TGTGCCAGCAGCTTAGAGGGTTTTGCAGTGGCTTTCTTT
clone_size: -; v_call: TRBV11-2; d_call: TRBD2; j_call: TRBJ2-3; cdr3_aa: CASSEGLAGGRSTDTQYF; cdr3_nt: TGTGCCAGCAGCGAGGGACTAGCGGGGGGCCGCAGCACAGATACGCAGTATTTT
clone_size: -; v_call: TRBV28; d_call: -; j_call: TRBJ2-5; cdr3_aa: CASSFRQVGRETQYF; cdr3_nt: TGTGCCAGCAGTTTTCGACAGGTCGGTAGGGAGACCCAGTACTTC
clone_size: -; v_call: TRBV9; d_call: TRBD2; j_call: TRBJ2-1; cdr3_aa: CASSYSLGTSGEQFF; cdr3_nt: TGTGCCAGCAGCTACAGCCTTGGGACTAGCGGTGAGCAGTTCTTC
clone_size: -; v_call: TRBV11-2; d_call: TRBD1; j_call: TRBJ1-2; cdr3_aa: CASSPGTVSEGYTF; cdr3_nt: TGTGCCAGCAGCCCCGGGACAGTTTCGGAGGGCTACACCTTC
clone_size: -; v_call: TRBV27; d_call: -; j_call: TRBJ1-5; cdr3_aa: CASSLSYSNQPQHF; cdr3_nt: TGTGCCAGCAGTTTGAGCTATAGCAATCAGCCCCAGCATTTT
clone_size: -; v_call: TRBV4-3; d_call: TRBD1; j_call: TRBJ1-5; cdr3_aa: CASSQDRDSEYQPQHF; cdr3_nt: TGCGCCAGCAGCCAAGATAGGGACAGTGAGTATCAGCCCCAGCATTTT
clone_size: -; v_call: TRBV2; d_call: TRBD2; j_call: TRBJ2-1; cdr3_aa: CASTLAGGPYNEQFF; cdr3_nt: TGTGCCAGCACCCTAGCGGGGGGGCCCTACAATGAGCAGTTCTTC
clone_size: -; v_call: TRBV5-6; d_call: -; j_call: TRBJ1-6; cdr3_aa: CASRSLPNSPLHF; cdr3_nt: TGTGCCAGCAGATCACTACCTAATTCACCCCTCCACTTT
clone_size: -; v_call: TRBV28; d_call: TRBD1; j_call: TRBJ1-2; cdr3_aa: CATQSSGTDYGYTF; cdr3_nt: TGTGCCACCCAATCATCCGGGACAGACTATGGCTACACCTTC
clone_size: -; v_call: TRBV7-8; d_call: -; j_call: TRBJ2-2; cdr3_aa: CASSFYGAGELFF; cdr3_nt: TGTGCCAGCAGCTTCTACGGGGCCGGGGAGCTGTTTTTT
clone_size: -; v_call: TRBV12-5; d_call: -; j_call: TRBJ1-2; cdr3_aa: CASGSDGGGAYGYTF; cdr3_nt: TGTGCTAGTGGTTCGGACGGCGGGGGAGCCTATGGCTACACCTTC